In this sample, the clone carrying this TCR beta chain turned up a few times. Antigen: not known. The time point denotes: patch test 2, 6 weeks after DPC sensitization. Specified treatment: therapeutic diphenylcyclopropenone sensitization with weekly scalp DPC. One entry per CDR3 protein results from TCRdb running MiXCR on the RACE reads. The table shows fewer than 85,000 distinct CDR3 sequences, with 11% occurring only once. This entry belongs to a study of human T cells and chemical hapten exposure. Study at large: Once 0.01% DPC had been applied to the upper back by patch test, readings were taken at 6 days.

Study-wide findings and caveats: The formation of large CDR3 similarity clusters by expanded TCRs significantly exceeded that of controls. Alopecia affected the donors, so their immune response may differ from healthy people's.

Germline V gene data show CDR1 as SQVTM and CDR2 as ANQGSEA. The CDR3 is 12 amino acids. The V end lost 4 bases, the J end lost 5 bases, and 8 bases lay between the germline ends. The clonotype comes from a man aged 18 to 35 with alopecia areata. Some clones in this sample may be carry-over from other donors' samples. This chain joins TRBV29-1 and TRBJ1-4; D uncertain. The source was whole blood, collected in connection with sensitization to the hapten diphenylcyclopropenone (DPC). As DNA, the CDR3 is TGCAGCGTTGCCTCCACGAATGAAAAACTGTTTTTT. Protein sequence: CSVASTNEKLFF. The full variable domain, completed using reference TRBV29-1 and TRBJ1-4, is SAVISQKPSRDICQRGTSLTIQCQVDSQVTMMFWYRQQPGQSLTLIATANQGSEATYESGFVIDKFPISRPNLTFSTLTVSNMSPEDSSIYLCSVASTNEKLFFGSGTQLSVL.